This T cell receptor (beta chain) derives from a study of cytomegalovirus exposure and HLA in healthy donors. The study's findings and limits: Association with HLA alleles at 0.05 false discovery rate was found for 17,000 or so TCR beta sequences in a later analysis.

This clone was recorded a few times. The antigen is not known. The primer mix had 60 Vbeta and 13 Jbeta primers. Assay used: immunoSEQ multiplex PCR; TCRdb lists only in-frame clones, some missing. The sample holds roughly 100,000 clones; 13% to 15% are singletons and the top ten take over 0.65%. This receptor was taken from a female donor in good health and CMV-seronegative. Material: PBMCs.

The CDR3 sequence is CASSPGFQTQYF. In DNA form, the CDR3 reads TGTGCCAGCAGTCCCGGTTTCCAGACCCAGTACTTC. This chain connects TRBV6-5 to TRBJ2-5; D is ambiguous. CDR1 and CDR2 (germline): MNHEY, SVGAGI. The CDR3 consists of 12 residues. Between the trimmed V and J ends, which lost 5 bases and 6 bases, there was a span of 10 bases.